The 4 T cell receptor beta chains given below trace back to one sample, sequenced in a study of blood T cell repertoires in COVID-19. Libraries were prepared by immunoSEQ multiplex PCR; TCRdb keeps only in-frame clonotypes and omits some of them. The data show 25,000 to 30,000 clones, around 95% seen once. Input material: peripheral blood. The origin of the receptors is a human donor with active COVID-19. The donor label of this sample is uncertain.

CDR3 nucleotide sequence: TGCGCCAGCAGCTCTCCAGGGGGCGGCGCAGATACGCAGTATTTT. It is translated as CASSSPGGGADTQYF. The gene calls are TRBV5-1 and TRBJ2-3, with TRBD1 identical over 8 bases. This CDR3 has 15 residues. The germline V gene has CDR1 SGHRS and CDR2 YFSETQ. Losses at the gene ends were 3 bases for V and 4 bases for J; bases not matched to a gene: 7. Variable domain in full (rest from reference TRBV5-1 and TRBJ2-3): KAGVTQTPRYLIKTRGQQVTLSCSPISGHRSVSWYQQTPGQGLQFLFEYFSETQRNKGNFPGRFSGRQFSNSRSEMNVSTLELGDSALYLCASSSPGGGADTQYFGPGTRLTVL.

This clone was seen only once. This sequence joins TRBV10-3 and TRBJ2-7; 8 nucleotides agree with TRBD1. J lost 6 bases, V lost 11 bases, and 12 bases had no gene match. The CDR3 contains 13 residues. Germline-derived CDR1 and CDR2 are ENHRY and SYGVKD. As DNA, the CDR3 is TGTGCCGCCCAGGGTGGGGGGACAGGCGAGCAGTACTTC. This sequence encodes CAAQGGGTGEQYF.

The chain carries TRBV5-1 and TRBJ2-3, with 8 bases identical to TRBD2. V gave up 3 bases and J gave up 0 bases; unmatched junction bases: 6. The CDR3 runs to 16 residues. Germline lookup yields CDR1 SGHRS and CDR2 YFSETQ. The CDR3: CASSYGTRGSTDTQYF. The CDR3 DNA follows: TGCGCCAGCAGCTACGGGACTAGAGGGAGCACAGATACGCAGTATTTT.

Here the CDR3 reads CASSLFSRVASYEQYF. In DNA form, the CDR3 reads TGTGCCAGCAGCTTATTTTCGCGGGTCGCATCCTACGAGCAGTACTTC. V is TRBV7-2 and J is TRBJ2-7; weak D call: TRBD2 (5 bases). Germline CDR1 and CDR2: SGHTA and FQGNSA. Trimming pared 2 bases from V and 1 base from J, leaving 15 bases between. This CDR3 comprises 16 residues.